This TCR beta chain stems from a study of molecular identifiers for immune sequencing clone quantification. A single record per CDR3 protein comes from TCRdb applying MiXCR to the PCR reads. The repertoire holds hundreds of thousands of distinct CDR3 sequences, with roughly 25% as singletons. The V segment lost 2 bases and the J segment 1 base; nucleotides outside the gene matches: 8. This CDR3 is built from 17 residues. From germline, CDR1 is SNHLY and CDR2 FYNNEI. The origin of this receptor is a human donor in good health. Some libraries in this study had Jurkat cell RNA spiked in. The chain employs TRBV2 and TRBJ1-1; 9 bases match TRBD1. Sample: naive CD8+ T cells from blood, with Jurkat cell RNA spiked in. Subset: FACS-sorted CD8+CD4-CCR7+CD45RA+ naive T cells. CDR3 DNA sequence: TGTGCCAGCAGTGAAATAGGGACAGGGCCGCGGAACACTGAAGCTTTCTTT. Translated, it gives CASSEIGTGPRNTEAFF.